What follows describes a single TCR beta chain. The antigen is unknown. V was cut by 6 bases and J by 4 bases, with 18 bases left in between. The CDR3 length is 15 residues. Germline CDR1 is SNHLY and CDR2 is FYNNEI. The sample belongs to a study of cytomegalovirus exposure and HLA in healthy donors. Study context: Around 200 million T cells yielded approximately 100 million unique TCR beta sequences, as an earlier analysis found. Study observations and caveats: It was about 180 TCR beta chains that were listed as cytomegalovirus-associated. With later analysis, a missense DCLRE1C variant became linked to TCR beta V- and J-gene trimming.

Healthy individuals who donated bone marrow served as the donors. The PCR contained 60 Vbeta and 13 Jbeta primers. The table came from immunoSEQ multiplex PCR; TCRdb's copy has only in-frame clones and leaves some out. The table includes 95,000 to 150,000 clones, 81% detected once. The receptor comes from a man aged 18 to 30 in good health and CMV-seronegative. Sequenced material: PBMCs. This chain links TRBV2 with TRBJ1-2; a possible D gene is TRBD1 (6 bases). The CDR3 DNA is TGTGCCAGCAGAGATGTACAGGGAGTTGGCTATGGCTACACCTTC. This encodes CASRDVQGVGYGYTF.